This T cell receptor (beta chain) was retrieved from a study of OX40 agonist ivuxolimab in advanced cancers. Study context: The study gave patients intravenous ivuxolimab at 0.01 to 10 mg/kg every 2 weeks.

The assay was immunoSEQ multiplex PCR, and TCRdb's table has in-frame clones only and misses some. The sample consists of approximately 31,000 clones, around 90% of them appearing once. As to this clone: Antigen unknown.

The V end was cut by 6 bases, the J end by 4 bases, with 13 bases between. CDR3 length: 14 amino acids. The germline gives CDR1 LNHDA, CDR2 SQIVND (reference sequence). Points from the study as a whole: Certain nonresponders likewise exhibited a low normalized T-cell clonal expansion. Relative to CD4+, CD8+ T cells held more expanded clones on average.

Patients had blood sampled at baseline and again on cycle 4 day 1 and cycle 7 day 1. This chain uses TRBV19 with TRBJ2-1; the D gene is possibly TRBD2 (7 bases). The sample here was CD4+ or CD8+ T cells sorted from blood, taken in a trial of the OX40 agonist ivuxolimab. The TCR sequence derives from an adult with an advanced solid tumor such as melanoma, head and neck, liver or kidney cancer. CDR3 bases: TGTGCCAGTAGCTGGGGGGGCCTGTACAATGAGCAGTTCTTC. Encoded protein: CASSWGGLYNEQFF.